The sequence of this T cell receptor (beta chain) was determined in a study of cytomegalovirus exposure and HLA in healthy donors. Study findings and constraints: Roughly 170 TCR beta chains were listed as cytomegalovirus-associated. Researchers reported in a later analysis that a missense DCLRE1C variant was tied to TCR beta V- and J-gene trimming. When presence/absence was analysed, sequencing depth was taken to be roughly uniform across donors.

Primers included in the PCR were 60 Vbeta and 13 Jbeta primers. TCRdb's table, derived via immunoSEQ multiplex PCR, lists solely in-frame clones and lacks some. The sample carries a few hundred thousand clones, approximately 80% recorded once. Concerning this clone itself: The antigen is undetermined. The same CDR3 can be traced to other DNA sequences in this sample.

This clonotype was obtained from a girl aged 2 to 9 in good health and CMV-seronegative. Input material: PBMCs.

The CDR3: CSVTGQANYGYTF. DNA of the CDR3: TGCAGCGTAACAGGCCAAGCTAACTATGGCTACACCTTC. The chain links TRBV29-1 to TRBJ1-2; D may be TRBD1 (5 bases). Trimming took 6 bases from V and 0 from J, leaving 11 bases between them. This CDR3 has 13 residues. Germline loops: CDR1 SQVTM, CDR2 ANQGSEA.